These T cell receptor beta chains were read from a single sample in a study of blood T cell repertoires in COVID-19. Here immunoSEQ multiplex PCR was the method, and the copy in TCRdb shows in-frame clones only, minus some. The data show 250,000 or so clones, with 85% seen just once and about 7% held by the top ten. The sequencing sample was made of PBMCs or T cells enriched from blood (not recorded which). These receptors all stem from a woman aged 50 to 60 who had been exposed to COVID-19. Both conserved end residues are part of each CDR3. D genes are given only for firm matches. Expanded clones get a size class; other rows say once, few or many, or leave the size out.

clone size	J gene	D gene	V gene	CDR3 DNA	CDR3 protein
.	TRBJ2-5	TRBD2	TRBV7-8	TGTGCCAGCAGCTTAGAATTTTGGGGGGAGGGGTACCAAGAGACCCAGTACTTC	CASSLEFWGEGYQETQYF
.	TRBJ2-1	.	TRBV6-5	TGTGCCAGCAGTACAGGGAGCTCCTACAATGAGCAGTTCTTC	CASSTGSSYNEQFF
.	TRBJ2-2	.	TRBV27	TGTGCCAGCAGTTTAACGGCGGCTAAGACCGGGGAGCTGTTTTTT	CASSLTAAKTGELFF
.	TRBJ1-3	.	TRBV9	TGTGCCAGCAGCCCCCTGGGGGGAGCTGGAAACACCATATATTTT	CASSPLGGAGNTIYF
once	TRBJ1-2	.	TRBV14	TGTGCCAGCAGCCCACCCGGGCAGGGGTACTATGGCTACACCTTC	CASSPPGQGYYGYTF
.	TRBJ2-3	TRBD2	TRBV5-1	TGCGCCAGCAGCTTTCTCAACGGGGGGGCCCCAGATACGCAGTATTTT	CASSFLNGGAPDTQYF
.	TRBJ1-2	.	TRBV28	TGTGCCAGCAGTTTAGGTTCCGGGTTGGGGGGTGCGGGCTACACCTTC	CASSLGSGLGGAGYTF
.	TRBJ1-6	.	TRBV18	TGTGCCAGCTCACCAACACCCCAGCGACGTTCACCCCTCCACTTT	CASSPTPQRRSPLHF
.	TRBJ2-7	.	TRBV3-1/TRBV3-2	TGTGCCAGCAGCCAAGAGGGGCGTTGGGCCTACGAGCAGTACTTC	CASSQEGRWAYEQYF
.	TRBJ2-7	TRBD1	TRBV3-1/TRBV3-2	TGTGCCAGCAACCGACAGGGGGCGAGGGAGCAGTACTTC	CASNRQGAREQYF
few	TRBJ2-3	.	TRBV7-8	TGTGCCAGCAGCCAACCCAGGGTCGCCAACCAGTATTTT	CASSQPRVANQYF
.	TRBJ1-5	TRBD1	TRBV15	TGTGCCACCAGCAGAGAGAGGGACAGGGGTCAGCCCCAGCATTTT	CATSRERDRGQPQHF
.	TRBJ2-3	TRBD2	TRBV5-1	TGCGCCAGCAGGGTTAGCGGGGGGGCCGTAGATACGCAGTATTTT	CASRVSGGAVDTQYF
.	TRBJ2-2	.	TRBV7-3	TGTGCCAGCAGCTCTCGAGGGGGGGGAACCACCGGGGAGCTGTTTTTT	CASSSRGGGTTGELFF
.	TRBJ2-5	TRBD1	TRBV10-3	TGTGCCATCCGGACAGGGGAGACCCAGTACTTC	CAIRTGETQYF
.	TRBJ2-3	TRBD2	TRBV9	TGTGCCAGCAGCGTAGAGTCGGGGGGGCTTACGCAGTATTTT	CASSVESGGLTQYF
.	TRBJ2-7	.	TRBV4-2	TGTGCCAGCAGCCTTGCGTGGGCGTATGATGATACACAGGGTAGGGCCCCACACGAGCAGTACTTC	CASSLAWAYDDTQGRAPHEQYF
.	TRBJ1-5	.	TRBV19	TGTGCCAGTAGTTCCGAGACCCGGGGGCCCCAGCATTTT	CASSSETRGPQHF
.	TRBJ2-3	.	TRBV7-2	TGTGCCAGCAGCTTAGAAATAACGCAGTATTTT	CASSLEITQYF
.	TRBJ1-3	.	TRBV5-1	TGCGCCAGCAGCTTGTCCCGGGGAGCCTCTGGAAACACCATATATTTT	CASSLSRGASGNTIYF
.	TRBJ2-5	TRBD2	TRBV7-8	TGTGCCAGCAGCCAAAGCGGGAGGGAAGAGACCCAGTACTTC	CASSQSGREETQYF
.	TRBJ1-1	.	TRBV7-2	TGTGCCAGCAGCTTCCGACAAGGGGCCGCTTTCTTT	CASSFRQGAAFF
.	TRBJ2-1	TRBD2	TRBV25-1	TGTGCCAGCAGTCCCCTTTCCACTAGCGGGGGCTATGAGCAGTTCTTC	CASSPLSTSGGYEQFF
.	TRBJ1-5	.	TRBV21-1	TGTGCCAGCAGCAAAGCGCCAGAACAGGCTTATCAGCCCCAGCATTTT	CASSKAPEQAYQPQHF
.	TRBJ1-3	.	TRBV6-5	TGTGCCAGCACCCGGGACATTTCCTCTGGAAACACCATATATTTT	CASTRDISSGNTIYF
.	TRBJ1-5	.	TRBV11-2	TGTGCCAGCAGCCCTCGGGGGGGGGATCAGCCCCAGCATTTT	CASSPRGGDQPQHF
.	TRBJ2-2	TRBD1	TRBV5-1	TGCGCCAGCAGCTGGACAGGGATCGGGGAGCTGTTTTTT	CASSWTGIGELFF
once	TRBJ2-7	TRBD1	TRBV5-1	TGCGCCAGCAGCTTCCGTGGGGCAGGGGGCGCGCTGGACGAGCAGTACTTC	CASSFRGAGGALDEQYF
.	TRBJ2-1	TRBD2	TRBV12-5	TGTGCTAGTGGTTTGGTACGAGCGGGGGGGAGCGGGGCCAACTACAATGAGCAGTTCTTC	CASGLVRAGGSGANYNEQFF
.	TRBJ1-1	.	TRBV6-5	TGTGCCAGCGAGGAGGGAGGTGCTTTCTTT	CASEEGGAFF
.	TRBJ2-1	.	TRBV20-1	TGCAGTGCCCCGAAGGGCGGGGCTCAATTCTTC	CSAPKGGAQFF
.	TRBJ2-4	.	TRBV12-5	TGTGCTAGTGGTTTGGCCGGACAGTCATACCCTGCGGCCAAAAACATTCAGTACTTC	CASGLAGQSYPAAKNIQYF
few	TRBJ1-2	.	TRBV11-2	TGTGCCAGCAGCTTTGCCCAGGGGCAACCAGATGGCTACACCTTC	CASSFAQGQPDGYTF
.	TRBJ1-2	.	TRBV7-2	TGTGCCAGCAGCTCTTCTTTTCGCCGGAGGGGCTATGGCTACACCTTC	CASSSSFRRRGYGYTF
.	TRBJ1-1	TRBD1	TRBV19	TGTGCCAGTAGTATAGTCAAGGTCAGGGGGCGGATTGGAGTTCCTTGGACTGAAGCTTTCTTT	CASSIVKVRGRIGVPWTEAFF
few	TRBJ1-6	.	TRBV2	TGTGCCAGCAGTATGCTCAGGGGTCGCTGGGCACCCCTCCACTTT	CASSMLRGRWAPLHF
.	TRBJ2-1	.	TRBV5-3	TGTGCCAGAAGCTGGACCCGACAGGGAGGAAATGAGCAGTTCTTC	CARSWTRQGGNEQFF
.	TRBJ2-1	TRBD2	TRBV28	TGTGCCAGCACAGCGGGGGGGGCCCGGGGCGGTGAGCAGTTCTTC	CASTAGGARGGEQFF
.	TRBJ1-6	TRBD1	TRBV14	TGTGCCAGCAGCCAAGATAGGACAGGCTATAATTCACCCCTCCACTTT	CASSQDRTGYNSPLHF
.	TRBJ2-1	.	TRBV7-7	TGTGCCAGCAGCCCGGGGGGCCGAAGAAACAATGAGCAGTTCTTC	CASSPGGRRNNEQFF
.	TRBJ2-3	.	TRBV7-2	TGTGCCAGCAGCTTAATGGGGGCGAGCACAGATACGCAGTATTTT	CASSLMGASTDTQYF
once	TRBJ1-3	TRBD1	TRBV6-5	TGTGCCAGCAGTTACCGGACAGGTGGAAACACCATATATTTT	CASSYRTGGNTIYF
.	TRBJ1-1	.	TRBV15	TGTGCCACCAGCAGAGATTTGGCGCCGGGTTCGGAAGCTTTCTTT	CATSRDLAPGSEAFF
.	TRBJ1-2	TRBD1	TRBV2	TGTGCCAGCAGTCCCAGGACAGGGATTAACTATGGCTACACCTTC	CASSPRTGINYGYTF
.	TRBJ2-2	.	TRBV30	TGTGCCTGGAGTGTACTCGACACCGGGGAGCTGTTTTTT	CAWSVLDTGELFF
few	TRBJ1-6	TRBD1	TRBV2	TGTGCCAGCTCCCGGGACAGGACAAGGACACCCCTCCACTTT	CASSRDRTRTPLHF
.	TRBJ1-1	.	TRBV7-9	TGTGCCAGCAGCTCAAGATTTCGGACAGAGAACACTGAAGCTTTCTTT	CASSSRFRTENTEAFF
.	TRBJ2-1	.	TRBV24-1	TGTGCCACCAGTGATCCTTCGTCCGGGGTCTCCTACAATGAGCAGTTCTTC	CATSDPSSGVSYNEQFF
.	TRBJ2-5	TRBD2	TRBV7-8	TGTGCCAGCAGCTTGGAGACTAGCGGGGGACAAGAGACCCAGTACTTC	CASSLETSGGQETQYF
.	TRBJ1-1	TRBD1	TRBV5-6	TGTGCCAGCACCGGGACAGGACAGGGCAGGAACACTGAAGCTTTCTTT	CASTGTGQGRNTEAFF
.	TRBJ1-1	TRBD1	TRBV12-3/TRBV12-4	TGTGCCAGCAGTTTGCAGGGGGGTACTGAAGCTTTCTTT	CASSLQGGTEAFF
.	TRBJ2-1	TRBD2	TRBV4-1	TGCGCCAGCAGCCCTCTGGGACTAACGGATGAGCAGTTCTTC	CASSPLGLTDEQFF
once	TRBJ1-1	.	TRBV6-5	TGTGCCAGCAAAATGACTTGGACAGCGAACACTGAAGCTTTCTTT	CASKMTWTANTEAFF
.	TRBJ2-1	TRBD1	TRBV5-1	TGCGCCAGCAGCCTCCCCCGGGACAGCTACAATGAGCAGTTCTTC	CASSLPRDSYNEQFF
once	TRBJ1-2	.	TRBV9	TGTGCCAGCAGCGAACAGGCTGACTATGGCTACACCTTC	CASSEQADYGYTF
once	TRBJ1-1	.	TRBV6-2/TRBV6-3	TGTGCCAGCAGCCTACCTGAGCTCCGGAGAAACACTGAAGCTTTCTTT	CASSLPELRRNTEAFF
.	TRBJ2-1	TRBD2	TRBV7-2	TGTGCCAGCAGCTTAGCCCTGCGGGGGGAACCCTACAATGAGCAGTTCTTC	CASSLALRGEPYNEQFF
.	TRBJ1-4	TRBD1	TRBV2	TGTGCCAGCAGCGGCGACAGGGGGGATGAAAAACTGTTTTTT	CASSGDRGDEKLFF